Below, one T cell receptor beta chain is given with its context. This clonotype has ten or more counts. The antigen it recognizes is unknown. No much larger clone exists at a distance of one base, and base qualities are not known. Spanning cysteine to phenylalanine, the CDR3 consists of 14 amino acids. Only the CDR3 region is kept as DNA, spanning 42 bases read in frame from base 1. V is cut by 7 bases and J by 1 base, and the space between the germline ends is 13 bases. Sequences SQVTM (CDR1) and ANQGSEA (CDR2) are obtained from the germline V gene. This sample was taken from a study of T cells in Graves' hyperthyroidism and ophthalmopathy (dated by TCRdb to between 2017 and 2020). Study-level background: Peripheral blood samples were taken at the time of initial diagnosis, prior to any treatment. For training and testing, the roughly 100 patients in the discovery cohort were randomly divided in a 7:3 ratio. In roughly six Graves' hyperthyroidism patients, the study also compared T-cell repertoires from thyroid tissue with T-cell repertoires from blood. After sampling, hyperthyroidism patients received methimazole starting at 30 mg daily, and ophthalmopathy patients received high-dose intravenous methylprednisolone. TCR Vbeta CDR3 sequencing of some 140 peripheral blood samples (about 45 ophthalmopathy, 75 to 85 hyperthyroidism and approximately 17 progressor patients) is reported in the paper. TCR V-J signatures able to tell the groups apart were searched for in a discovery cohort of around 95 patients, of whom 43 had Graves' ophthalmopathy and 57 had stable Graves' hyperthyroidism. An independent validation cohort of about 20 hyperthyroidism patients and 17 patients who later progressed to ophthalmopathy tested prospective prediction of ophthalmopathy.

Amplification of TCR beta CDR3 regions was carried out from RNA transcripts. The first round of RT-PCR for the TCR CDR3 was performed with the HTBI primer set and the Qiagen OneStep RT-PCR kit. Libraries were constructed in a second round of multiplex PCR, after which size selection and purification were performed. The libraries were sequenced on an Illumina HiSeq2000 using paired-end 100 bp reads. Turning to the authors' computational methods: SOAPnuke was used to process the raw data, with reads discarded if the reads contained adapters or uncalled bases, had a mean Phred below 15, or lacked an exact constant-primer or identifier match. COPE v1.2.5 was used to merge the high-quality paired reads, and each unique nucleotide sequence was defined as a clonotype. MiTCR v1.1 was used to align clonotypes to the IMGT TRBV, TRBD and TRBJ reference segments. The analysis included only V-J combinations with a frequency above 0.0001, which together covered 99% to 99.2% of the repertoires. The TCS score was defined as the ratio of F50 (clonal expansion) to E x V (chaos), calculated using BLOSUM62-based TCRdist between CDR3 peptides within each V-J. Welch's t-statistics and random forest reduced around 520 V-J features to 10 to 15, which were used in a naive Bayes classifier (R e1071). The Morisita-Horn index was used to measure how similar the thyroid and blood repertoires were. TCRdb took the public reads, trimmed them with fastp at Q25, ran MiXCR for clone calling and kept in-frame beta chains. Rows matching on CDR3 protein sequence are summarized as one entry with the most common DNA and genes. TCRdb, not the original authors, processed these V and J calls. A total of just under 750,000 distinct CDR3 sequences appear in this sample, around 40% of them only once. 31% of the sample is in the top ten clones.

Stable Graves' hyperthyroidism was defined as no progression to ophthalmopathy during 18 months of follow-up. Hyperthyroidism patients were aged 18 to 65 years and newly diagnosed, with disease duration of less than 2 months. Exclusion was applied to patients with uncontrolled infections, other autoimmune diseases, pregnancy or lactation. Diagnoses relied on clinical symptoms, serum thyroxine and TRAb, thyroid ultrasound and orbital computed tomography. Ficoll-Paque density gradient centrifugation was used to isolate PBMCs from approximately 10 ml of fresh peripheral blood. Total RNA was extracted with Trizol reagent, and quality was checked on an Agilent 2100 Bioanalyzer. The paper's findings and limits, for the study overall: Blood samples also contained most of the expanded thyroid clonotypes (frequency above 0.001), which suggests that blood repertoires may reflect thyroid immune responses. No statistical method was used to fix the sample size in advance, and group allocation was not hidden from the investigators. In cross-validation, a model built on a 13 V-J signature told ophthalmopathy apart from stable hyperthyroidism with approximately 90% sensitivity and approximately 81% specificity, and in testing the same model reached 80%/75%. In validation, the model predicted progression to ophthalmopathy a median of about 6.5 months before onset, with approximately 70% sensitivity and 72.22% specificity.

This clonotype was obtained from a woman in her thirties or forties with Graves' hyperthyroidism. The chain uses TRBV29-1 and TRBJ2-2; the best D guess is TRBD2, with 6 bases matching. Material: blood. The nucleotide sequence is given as TGCAGCGGTGTTGGCGGGGTGAACACCGGGGAGCTGTTTTTT. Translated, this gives CSGVGGVNTGELFF.